The next 10 T cell receptor beta chains were all read from a single sample in a study of blood T cell repertoires in COVID-19. TCRdb's copy holds only in-frame clones and misses some; the assay was immunoSEQ multiplex PCR. Of tens of thousands of clones in the sample, roughly nine tenths were seen once. Sequencing input: peripheral blood. The receptors originated from a male donor with acute or convalescent COVID-19.

The chain combines TRBV19 with TRBJ1-5, with 8 nucleotides matching TRBD1. The V and J ends lost 3 bases and 3 bases, in that order; junction bases with no gene match: 7. The CDR3 spans 16 residues. The germline gives CDR1 LNHDA, CDR2 SQIVND (reference sequence). The CDR3 DNA reads as TGTGCCAGTAGTATGGTAGGGACAGGTTCCAATCAGCCCCAGCATTTT. Protein: CASSMVGTGSNQPQHF.

This chain connects TRBV6-6 to TRBJ2-5; D perhaps matches TRBD1 (6 bases). V was pared by 2 bases and J by 5 bases, with 9 bases between. CDR1 and CDR2 (germline): MNHNY, SVGAGI (reference sequence). The CDR3 is 13 amino acids. The CDR3 sequence: CASSYTGWETQYF. CDR3 DNA sequence: TGTGCCAGCAGTTACACAGGGTGGGAGACCCAGTACTTC.

This chain links TRBV9 with TRBJ1-2; the D gene is possibly TRBD1 (5 bases). The CDR3 runs 13 residues. Germline lookup yields CDR1 SGDLS and CDR2 YYNGEE. V was shortened by 4 bases and J by 1 base, with 8 bases between the two germline ends. CDR3 coding DNA: TGTGCCAGCAGCTTAGACAGTAACTATGGCTACACCTTC. Translation gives CASSLDSNYGYTF.

This chain uses TRBV24-1 with TRBJ2-5; 7 bases align to TRBD1. The germline CDR1 and CDR2 sequences are KGHDR and SFDVKD. The CDR3 has 17 amino acids. The junction had 9 bases not matched to a gene; V was cut back by 3 bases and J by 0 bases. This CDR3 reads CATSDPQGTEYQETQYF. In DNA form, the CDR3 reads TGTGCCACCAGTGATCCGCAGGGGACAGAGTACCAAGAGACCCAGTACTTC.

This clone has just one count. The chain recombines TRBV7-8 with TRBJ2-7; TRBD1 matches 11 bases. V shed 7 bases, J shed 3 bases, and the junction held 2 bases outside the gene matches. This CDR3 contains 13 residues. Per germline, CDR1 SGHVS and CDR2 FQNEAQ. The CDR3 DNA follows: TGTGCCAGCATAGGGACAGGGGGCTACGAGCAGTACTTC. Translating gives CASIGTGGYEQYF. Filled out from reference TRBV7-8 and TRBJ2-7, the complete variable domain reads GAGVSQSPRYKVAKRGQDVALRCDPISGHVSLFWYQQALGQGPEFLTYFQNEAQLDKSGLPSDRFFAERPEGSVSTLKIQRTQQEDSAVYLCASIGTGGYEQYFGPGTRLTVT.

In its sample, this clone was seen once. This chain connects TRBV30 to TRBJ1-5; TRBD1 is a possible D gene (5 bases). CDR3 length: 14 amino acids. The ends were cut back, 3 bases at V and 0 bases at J, with 9 bases in the middle. Per germline, CDR1 GTSNPN and CDR2 SVGIG (reference sequence). The CDR3 region is CAWRPQGSNQPQHF. CDR3 coding DNA: TGTGCCTGGAGACCTCAGGGTAGCAATCAGCCCCAGCATTTT.

This rearrangement joins TRBV6-2 or TRBV6-3 to TRBJ2-1, with a possible D match to TRBD2 (7 bases). V lost 5 bases to trimming and J lost 2 bases, with 10 bases between them. The CDR3 sequence is 14 residues long. The germline V gene encodes CDR1 MNHEY and CDR2 SVGEGT. The CDR3 DNA reads as TGTGCCAGCAGTAGCGGGACAACCTACAATGAGCAGTTCTTC. It yields the protein CASSSGTTYNEQFF.

This chain joins TRBV19 and TRBJ2-1; 10 nucleotides align to TRBD2. V shed 3 bases and J 6 bases; nucleotides not matched to a gene: 5. The CDR3 is made up of 15 amino acids. CDR1 and CDR2 from the germline V gene are LNHDA and SQIVND (reference sequence). In DNA, the CDR3 is TGTGCCAGTAGTATTCAGCGGGGGGGCTTCAATGAGCAGTTCTTC. Amino acid sequence: CASSIQRGGFNEQFF.

The chain is built from TRBV5-4 and TRBJ2-7; the match to TRBD1 covers 7 bases. Germline lookup yields CDR1 SGHNT and CDR2 YYREEE (reference sequence). The CDR3 spans 13 residues. The V segment lost 6 bases and the J segment 3 bases; nucleotides outside the gene matches: 6. CDR3 sequence (DNA): TGTGCCAGCACTCGCCAGGGGGTCTACGAGCAGTACTTC. It encodes CASTRQGVYEQYF.

This chain joins TRBV30 and TRBJ1-3, with TRBD1 as a possible D gene (5 bases). The germline V gene has CDR1 GTSNPN and CDR2 SVGIG (reference sequence). V was shortened by 5 bases and J by 0 bases, with 5 bases between the two germline ends. The CDR3 is made up of 12 amino acids. The CDR3 DNA reads TGTGCCTGGGGGGCCTCTGGAAACACCATATATTTT. Amino acids: CAWGASGNTIYF.